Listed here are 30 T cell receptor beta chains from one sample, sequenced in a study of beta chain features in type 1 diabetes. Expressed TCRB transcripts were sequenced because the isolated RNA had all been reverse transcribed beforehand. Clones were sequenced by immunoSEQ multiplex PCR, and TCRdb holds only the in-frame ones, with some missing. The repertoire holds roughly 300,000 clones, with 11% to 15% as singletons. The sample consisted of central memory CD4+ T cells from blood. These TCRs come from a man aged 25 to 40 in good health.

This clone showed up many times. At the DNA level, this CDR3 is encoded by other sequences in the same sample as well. As DNA, the CDR3 is TGTGCCAGCAGTCGGACAGGGAGCTCCTACGAGCAGTACGTC. Translating gives CASSRTGSSYEQYV. V usage is TRBV6-5 and J usage is TRBJ2-7; 8 bases are a match to TRBD1. The V gene end was trimmed by 5 bases and the J gene end by 0 bases; junction bases not matched to a gene: 3. The germline V gene encodes CDR1 MNHEY and CDR2 SVGAGI. This CDR3 contains 14 residues.

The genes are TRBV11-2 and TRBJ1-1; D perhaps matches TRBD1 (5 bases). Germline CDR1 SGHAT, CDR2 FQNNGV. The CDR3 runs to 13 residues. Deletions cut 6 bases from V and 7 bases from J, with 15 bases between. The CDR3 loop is CASSRDRGDEAFF. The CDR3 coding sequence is TGTGCCAGCAGTCGCGATAGGGGCGATGAAGCTTTCTTT.

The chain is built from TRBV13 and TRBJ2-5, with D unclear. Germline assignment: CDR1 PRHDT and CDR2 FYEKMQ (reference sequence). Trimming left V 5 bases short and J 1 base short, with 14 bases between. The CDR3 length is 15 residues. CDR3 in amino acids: CASSNGPNAQETQYF. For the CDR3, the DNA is TGTGCCAGCAGCAACGGACCAAACGCCCAAGAGACCCAGTACTTC.

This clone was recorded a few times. This chain's CDR3 is CSDDGSYGYTF. The CDR3 DNA is TGCAGCGACGACGGTAGCTATGGCTACACCTTC. This chain connects TRBV29-1 to TRBJ1-2; D ambiguous. Trimming stripped 7 bases from V and 4 bases from J, with 10 bases between. This CDR3 region has 11 residues. CDR1 is SQVTM, CDR2 ANQGSEA, per germline.

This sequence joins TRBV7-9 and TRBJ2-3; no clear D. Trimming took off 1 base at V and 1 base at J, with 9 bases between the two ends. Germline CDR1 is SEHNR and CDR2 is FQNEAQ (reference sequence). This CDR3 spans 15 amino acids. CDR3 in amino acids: CASSLVSRRTDTQYF. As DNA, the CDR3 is TGTGCCAGCAGCTTAGTTTCGCGTCGCACAGATACGCAGTATTTT.

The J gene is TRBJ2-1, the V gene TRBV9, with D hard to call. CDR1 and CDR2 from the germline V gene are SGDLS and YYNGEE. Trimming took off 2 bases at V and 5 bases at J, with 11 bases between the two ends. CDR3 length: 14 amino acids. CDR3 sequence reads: CASSVGPLDNEQFF. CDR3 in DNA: TGTGCCAGCAGCGTGGGCCCTTTGGACAATGAGCAGTTCTTC.

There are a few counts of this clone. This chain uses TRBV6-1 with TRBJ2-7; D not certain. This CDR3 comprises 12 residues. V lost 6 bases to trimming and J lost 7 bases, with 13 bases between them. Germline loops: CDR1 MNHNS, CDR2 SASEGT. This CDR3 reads CASRKTEREQYF. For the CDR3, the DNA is TGTGCCAGCAGAAAAACGGAACGGGAGCAGTACTTC.

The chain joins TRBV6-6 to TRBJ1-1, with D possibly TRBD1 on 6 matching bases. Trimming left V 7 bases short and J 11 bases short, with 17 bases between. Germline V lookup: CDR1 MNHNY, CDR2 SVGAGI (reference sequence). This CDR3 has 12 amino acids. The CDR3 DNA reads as TGTGCCAGCAAAAAGGGGGGGGAATGGGCTTTCTTT. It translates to CASKKGGEWAFF.

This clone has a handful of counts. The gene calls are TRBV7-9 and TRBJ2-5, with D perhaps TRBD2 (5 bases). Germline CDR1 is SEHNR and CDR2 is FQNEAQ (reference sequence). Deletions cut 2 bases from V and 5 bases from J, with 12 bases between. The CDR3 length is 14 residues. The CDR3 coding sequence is TGTGCCAGCAGCTTAAACGGGGTCGGGGAGACCCAGTACTTC. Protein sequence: CASSLNGVGETQYF.

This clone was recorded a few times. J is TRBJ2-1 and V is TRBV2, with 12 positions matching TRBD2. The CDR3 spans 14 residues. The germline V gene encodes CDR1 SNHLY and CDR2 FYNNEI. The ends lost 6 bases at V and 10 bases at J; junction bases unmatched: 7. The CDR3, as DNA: TGTGCCAGCAGGGCTAAGACTAGCGGGGGAGAGCAGTTCTTC. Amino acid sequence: CASRAKTSGGEQFF. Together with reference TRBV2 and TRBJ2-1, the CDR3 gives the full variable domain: EPEVTQTPSHQVTQMGQEVILRCVPISNHLYFYWYRQILGQKVEFLVSFYNNEISEKSEIFDDQFSVERPDGSNFTLKIRSTKLEDSAMYFCASRAKTSGGEQFFGPGTRLTVL.

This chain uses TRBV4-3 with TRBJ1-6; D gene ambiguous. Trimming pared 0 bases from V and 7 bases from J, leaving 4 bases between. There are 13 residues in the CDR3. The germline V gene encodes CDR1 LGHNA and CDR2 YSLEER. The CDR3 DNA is TGCGCCAGCAGCCAAGAGTACAATTCACCCCTCCACTTT. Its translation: CASSQEYNSPLHF.

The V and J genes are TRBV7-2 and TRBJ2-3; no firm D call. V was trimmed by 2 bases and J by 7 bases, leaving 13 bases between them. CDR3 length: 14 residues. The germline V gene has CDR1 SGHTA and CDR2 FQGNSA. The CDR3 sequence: CASSLPARAHTQYF. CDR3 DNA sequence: TGTGCCAGCAGCTTACCCGCCCGGGCGCATACGCAGTATTTT. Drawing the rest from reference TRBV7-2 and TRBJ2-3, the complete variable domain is GAGVSQSPSNKVTEKGKDVELRCDPISGHTALYWYRQSLGQGLEFLIYFQGNSAPDKSGLPSDRFSAERTGGSVSTLTIQRTQQEDSAVYLCASSLPARAHTQYFGPGTRLTVL.

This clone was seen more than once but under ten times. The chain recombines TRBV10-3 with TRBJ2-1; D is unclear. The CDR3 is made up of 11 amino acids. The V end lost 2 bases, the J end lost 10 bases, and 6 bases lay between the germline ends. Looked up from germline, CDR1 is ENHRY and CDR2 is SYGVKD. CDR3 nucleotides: TGTGCCATCAGTGAGGGTCCGGAGCAGTTCTTC. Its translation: CAISEGPEQFF.

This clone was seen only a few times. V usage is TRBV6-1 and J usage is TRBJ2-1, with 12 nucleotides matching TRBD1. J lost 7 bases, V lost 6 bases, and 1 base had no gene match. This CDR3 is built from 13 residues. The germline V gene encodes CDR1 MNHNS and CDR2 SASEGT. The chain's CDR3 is CASRGQGANEQFF. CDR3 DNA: TGTGCCAGCAGGGGACAGGGGGCTAATGAGCAGTTCTTC.

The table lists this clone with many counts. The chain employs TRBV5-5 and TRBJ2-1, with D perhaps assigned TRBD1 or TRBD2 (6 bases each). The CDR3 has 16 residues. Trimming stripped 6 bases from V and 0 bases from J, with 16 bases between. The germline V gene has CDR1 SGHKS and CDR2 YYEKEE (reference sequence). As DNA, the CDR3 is TGTGCCAGCACCCTAAGGGGGGATAGCTCCTACAATGAGCAGTTCTTC. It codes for CASTLRGDSSYNEQFF.

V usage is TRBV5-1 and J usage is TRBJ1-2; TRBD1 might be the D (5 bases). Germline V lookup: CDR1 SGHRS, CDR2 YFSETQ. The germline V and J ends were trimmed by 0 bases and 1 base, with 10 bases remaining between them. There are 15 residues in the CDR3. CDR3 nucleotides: TGCGCCAGCAGCTTGGACAGGTTGAGTAACTATGGCTACACCTTC. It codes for CASSLDRLSNYGYTF.

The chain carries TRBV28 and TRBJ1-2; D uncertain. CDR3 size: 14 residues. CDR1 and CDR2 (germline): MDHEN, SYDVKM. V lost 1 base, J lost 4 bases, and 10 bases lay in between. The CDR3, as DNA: TGTGCCAGCAGTTTATTAAGGACGGTCTATGGCTACACCTTC. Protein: CASSLLRTVYGYTF.

The CDR3 coding sequence is TGTGCCAGCAGTCGTTGGGGGGATAACTATGGCTACACCTTC. Translated, it gives CASSRWGDNYGYTF. The chain is built from TRBV6-5 and TRBJ1-2; perhaps TRBD1 as D (5 bases). With 5 bases removed from V and 1 base from J, the gap between germline ends came to 11 bases. This CDR3 has 14 amino acids. Germline-derived CDR1 and CDR2 are MNHEY and SVGAGI.

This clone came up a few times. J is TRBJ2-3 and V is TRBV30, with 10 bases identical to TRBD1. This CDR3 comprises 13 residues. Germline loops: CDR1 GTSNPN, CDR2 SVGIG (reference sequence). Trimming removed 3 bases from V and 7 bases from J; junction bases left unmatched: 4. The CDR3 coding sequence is TGTGCCTGGAGCGGGACAGGGGCCCATACGCAGTATTTT. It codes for CAWSGTGAHTQYF.

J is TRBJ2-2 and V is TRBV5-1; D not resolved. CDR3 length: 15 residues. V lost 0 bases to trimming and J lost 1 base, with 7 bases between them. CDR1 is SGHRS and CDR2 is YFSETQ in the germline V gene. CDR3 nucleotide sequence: TGCGCCAGCAGCTTGGCCTCGGAGAACACCGGGGAGCTGTTTTTT. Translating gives CASSLASENTGELFF.

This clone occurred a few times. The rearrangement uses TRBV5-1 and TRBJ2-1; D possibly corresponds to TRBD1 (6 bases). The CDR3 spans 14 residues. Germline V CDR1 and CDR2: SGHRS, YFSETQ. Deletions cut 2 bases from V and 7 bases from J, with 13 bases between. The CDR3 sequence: CASSLKQGRNEQFF. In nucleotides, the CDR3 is TGCGCCAGCAGCTTAAAACAGGGACGGAATGAGCAGTTCTTC.

CDR3 region: CASSQDRGQPQHF. The CDR3 nucleotides are TGTGCCAGCAGTCAAGATAGGGGGCAGCCCCAGCATTTT. This chain connects TRBV6-1 to TRBJ1-5, with D tentatively TRBD1 (6 bases). V lost 5 bases and J 7 bases, leaving 12 bases between the germline ends. Germline lookup yields CDR1 MNHNS and CDR2 SASEGT. The CDR3 runs to 13 residues.

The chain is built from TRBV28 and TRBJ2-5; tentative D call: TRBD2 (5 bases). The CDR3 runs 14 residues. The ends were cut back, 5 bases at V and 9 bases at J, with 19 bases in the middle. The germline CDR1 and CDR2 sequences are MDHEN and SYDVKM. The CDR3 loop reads CASSPTTSLTAQYF. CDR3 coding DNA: TGTGCCAGCAGTCCCACAACTAGTTTAACGGCCCAGTACTTC. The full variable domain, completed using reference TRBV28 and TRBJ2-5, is DVKVTQSSRYLVKRTGEKVFLECVQDMDHENMFWYRQDPGLGLRLIYFSYDVKMKEKGDIPEGYSVSREKKERFSLILESASTNQTSMYLCASSPTTSLTAQYFGPGTRLLVL.

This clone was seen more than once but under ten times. CDR3 amino acids: CASRMDGVSYNEQFF. CDR3 in DNA: TGCGCCAGCAGAATGGATGGGGTTTCCTACAATGAGCAGTTCTTC. J is TRBJ2-1 and V is TRBV5-1; D gene uncertain. V shed 5 bases and J shed 1 base, with 13 bases lying between them. The CDR3 spans 15 residues. The germline V gene has CDR1 SGHRS and CDR2 YFSETQ. Drawing the rest from reference TRBV5-1 and TRBJ2-1, the complete variable domain is KAGVTQTPRYLIKTRGQQVTLSCSPISGHRSVSWYQQTPGQGLQFLFEYFSETQRNKGNFPGRFSGRQFSNSRSEMNVSTLELGDSALYLCASRMDGVSYNEQFFGPGTRLTVL.

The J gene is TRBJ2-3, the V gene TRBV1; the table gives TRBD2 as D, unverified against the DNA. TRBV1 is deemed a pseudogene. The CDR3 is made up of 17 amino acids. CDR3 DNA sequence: TGCACCAGCAGCCCAAGGGGAGAAGCGGGGGACTCAGATACGCAGTATTTT. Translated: CTSSPRGEAGDSDTQYF.

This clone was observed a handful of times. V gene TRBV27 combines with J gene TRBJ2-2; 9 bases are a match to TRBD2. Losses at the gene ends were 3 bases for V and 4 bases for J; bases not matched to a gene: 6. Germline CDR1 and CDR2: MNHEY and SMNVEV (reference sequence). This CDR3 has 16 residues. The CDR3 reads CASSFYSGSSTGELFF. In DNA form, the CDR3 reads TGTGCCAGCAGTTTCTATAGCGGGAGTTCCACCGGGGAGCTGTTTTTT.

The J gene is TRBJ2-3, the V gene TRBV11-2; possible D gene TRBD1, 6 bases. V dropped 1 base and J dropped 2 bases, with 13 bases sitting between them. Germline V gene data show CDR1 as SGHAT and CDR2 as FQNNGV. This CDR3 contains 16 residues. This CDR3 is CASSLGLRQATDTQYF. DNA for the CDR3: TGTGCCAGCAGCTTAGGCCTTCGACAGGCCACAGATACGCAGTATTTT.

The CDR3 DNA follows: TGTGCCAGCGCCGCGGAGCTAGCCTCGCGATACGAGCAGTACTTC. Protein product: CASAAELASRYEQYF. This sequence joins TRBV5-6 and TRBJ2-7; D perhaps matches TRBD2 (5 bases). Germline CDR1 and CDR2: SGHDT and YYEEEE. The CDR3 spans 15 residues. The V end was cut by 7 bases, the J end by 4 bases, with 21 bases between.

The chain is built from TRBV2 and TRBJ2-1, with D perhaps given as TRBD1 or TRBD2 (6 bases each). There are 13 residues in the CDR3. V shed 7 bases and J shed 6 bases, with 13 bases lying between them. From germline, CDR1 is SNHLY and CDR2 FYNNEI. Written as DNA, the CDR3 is TGTGCCAGCACGGGGGCCAGGATCAATGAGCAGTTCTTC. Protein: CASTGARINEQFF.

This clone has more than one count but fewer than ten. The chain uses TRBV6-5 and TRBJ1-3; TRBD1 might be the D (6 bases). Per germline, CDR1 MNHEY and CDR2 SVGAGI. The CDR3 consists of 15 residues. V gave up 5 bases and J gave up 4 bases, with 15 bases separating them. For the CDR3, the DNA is TGTGCCAGCAGTCGGGACAAGGATGGAGGAAACACCATATATTTT. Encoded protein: CASSRDKDGGNTIYF.